These 2 T cell receptor beta chains came from one sample sequenced in a study of blood T cell repertoires in COVID-19. Produced via immunoSEQ multiplex PCR; TCRdb's table is partial and in-frame only. Found here are about 150,000 clones, about 88% of them singletons; the top ten hold 7% to 10%. The specimen sequenced was peripheral blood. The receptors originated from an older woman with COVID-19, enrolled during active disease.

The chain carries TRBV12-3 or TRBV12-4 and TRBJ1-1; no firm D call. This CDR3 is 10 amino acids long. Trimming left V 6 bases short and J 5 bases short, with 4 bases between. CDR3 sequence reads: CASRETEAFF. DNA of the CDR3: TGTGCCAGCAGGGAGACTGAAGCTTTCTTT.

The rearrangement joins TRBV5-6 to TRBJ2-1; unclear D gene. Germline CDR1 is SGHDT and CDR2 is YYEEEE. There are 12 residues in the CDR3. V was cut by 5 bases and J by 10 bases, with 13 bases left in between. CDR3 coding DNA: TGTGCCAGCAGTTCCGTCCTTCTCGAGCAGTTCTTC. As protein: CASSSVLLEQFF.